This passage covers 18 T cell receptor beta chains from one sample sequenced in a study of cytomegalovirus exposure and HLA in healthy donors. 13 Jbeta primers and 60 Vbeta primers were used for the PCR. Produced via immunoSEQ multiplex PCR; TCRdb's table is partial and in-frame only. The data contain around 150,000 clones, less than 90% of them singletons. Sample: PBMCs. Source of these receptors: a man aged 35 to 55 in good health and CMV-seronegative.

The CDR3 nucleotides read TGTGCCAGCAGCGCACCAGGAAAAAACGAGCAGTACTTC. Translated: CASSAPGKNEQYF. The chain carries TRBV6-5 and TRBJ2-7; D unclear. Germline V lookup: CDR1 MNHEY, CDR2 SVGAGI. The V end was cut by 6 bases, the J end by 5 bases, with 14 bases between. This CDR3 has 13 residues.

The chain couples TRBV2 to TRBJ1-3; TRBD1 aligns across 8 bases. Trimming cost V 6 bases and J 3 bases; bases outside gene matches: 4. This CDR3 is built from 14 residues. The germline CDR1 and CDR2 sequences are SNHLY and FYNNEI. This CDR3 is CASRADRGGNTIYF. The CDR3 DNA reads as TGTGCCAGCAGGGCCGACAGGGGTGGAAACACCATATATTTT.

The chain links TRBV5-1 to TRBJ2-7; TRBD2 matches at 9 bases. The trim removed 2 bases at V and 7 bases at J, leaving 7 bases unmatched. The germline V gene encodes CDR1 SGHRS and CDR2 YFSETQ. This CDR3 comprises 14 residues. CDR3 sequence: CASSFDSAGGEQYF. CDR3 DNA: TGCGCCAGCAGCTTCGACAGCGCGGGGGGGGAGCAGTACTTC.

The rearrangement links TRBV10-3 to TRBJ2-3; weak D call: TRBD2 (5 bases). Germline CDR1 and CDR2: ENHRY and SYGVKD. V lost 7 bases and J lost 4, with 15 bases in between. The CDR3 consists of 14 residues. The CDR3 DNA is TGTGCCATCAAGGGTTTGAGGGTTTCAGATACGCAGTATTTT. Its protein is CAIKGLRVSDTQYF.

With regard to this clone: The sample contains more than one DNA sequence encoding this CDR3. The chain links TRBV11-2 to TRBJ1-3; 8 nucleotides align to TRBD1. Germline CDR1 is SGHAT and CDR2 is FQNNGV. Trimming cost V 5 bases and J 2 bases; bases outside gene matches: 2. The CDR3 has 14 amino acids. The chain's CDR3 is CASSLDRAGNTIYF. In DNA, the CDR3 is TGTGCCAGCAGCCTGGACAGGGCTGGAAACACCATATATTTT.

As to this clone: This sample also contains other DNA sequences that code for the same CDR3. The chain carries TRBV7-3 and TRBJ2-7; no definite D call. CDR1 and CDR2 from the germline V gene are SGHTA and FQGTGA. The ends were cut back, 5 bases at V and 0 bases at J, with 11 bases in the middle. The CDR3 totals 14 residues. The CDR3 DNA is TGTGCCAGCAGCCTGACTGGCAGCTCCTACGAGCAGTACTTC. This translates into CASSLTGSSYEQYF.

The rearrangement joins TRBV9 to TRBJ1-2; D ambiguous. V lost 2 bases, J lost 5 bases, and 10 bases lay in between. The CDR3 length is 13 residues. Germline assignment: CDR1 SGDLS and CDR2 YYNGEE. The CDR3 region is CASSVEAGYGYTF. CDR3 sequence (DNA): TGTGCCAGCAGCGTTGAGGCGGGATATGGCTACACCTTC.

This clone was seen more than once but under ten times. This chain connects TRBV28 to TRBJ2-7; D uncertain. The CDR3 runs 11 residues. Trimming shortened V by 7 bases and J by 3 bases, and 7 bases separated the two germline ends. The germline CDR1 and CDR2 sequences are MDHEN and SYDVKM. The CDR3: CASTHSYEQYF. CDR3 in DNA: TGTGCCAGCACCCACAGCTACGAGCAGTACTTC.

Regarding this clone: The identical CDR3 is also encoded by other nucleotide sequences in the sample. This chain links TRBV5-1 with TRBJ2-5; TRBD1 aligns across 7 bases. From germline, CDR1 is SGHRS and CDR2 YFSETQ. The trim removed 0 bases at V and 4 bases at J, leaving 3 bases unmatched. The CDR3 contains 14 residues. This chain's CDR3 is CASSLASGGETQYF. The DNA for the CDR3 is TGCGCCAGCAGCTTGGCGTCAGGGGGAGAGACCCAGTACTTC.

The chain employs TRBV7-8 and TRBJ2-2, with D perhaps matching TRBD1 (5 bases). The germline V and J ends were trimmed by 5 bases and 3 bases, with 13 bases remaining between them. Germline V gene sequence: CDR1 SGHVS, CDR2 FQNEAQ. The CDR3 loop spans 15 amino acids. The CDR3 loop is CASSPPREYTGELFF. As DNA, the CDR3 is TGTGCCAGCAGCCCGCCCAGGGAATACACCGGGGAGCTGTTTTTT.

The V gene is TRBV7-2, the J gene TRBJ2-5; 8 positions agree with TRBD2. This CDR3 contains 17 residues. Germline V gene sequence: CDR1 SGHTA, CDR2 FQGNSA. Losses at the gene ends were 0 bases for V and 1 base for J; bases not matched to a gene: 7. The CDR3 region is CASSLARTSGLQETQYF. CDR3 sequence (DNA): TGTGCCAGCAGCTTAGCCCGAACTAGCGGCCTCCAAGAGACCCAGTACTTC.

This clone was observed a few times. This rearrangement joins TRBV5-4 to TRBJ2-3, with 8 bases aligning to TRBD1. The V and J ends lost 3 bases and 6 bases, in that order; junction bases with no gene match: 15. Germline CDR1 reads SGHNT; CDR2 reads YYREEE (reference sequence). The CDR3 covers 17 residues. CDR3 in DNA: TGTGCCAGCAGCTCGCTAGGACAGGGAAGCGCGGCGGATACGCAGTATTTT. Amino acid sequence: CASSSLGQGSAADTQYF.

The chain uses TRBV27 and TRBJ1-5, with a possible D match to TRBD1 (6 bases). From germline, CDR1 is MNHEY and CDR2 SMNVEV (reference sequence). CDR3 length: 15 residues. The V end was cut by 0 bases, the J end by 6 bases, with 12 bases between. CDR3: CASSLSYQGTQPQHF. The CDR3 nucleotides read TGTGCCAGCAGTTTATCGTACCAGGGGACTCAGCCCCAGCATTTT.

The rearrangement links TRBV11-3 to TRBJ2-3; 7 positions match TRBD1. With 5 bases clipped from V and 0 bases from J, the junction kept 5 bases outside the gene matches. Germline values: CDR1 SGHNT, CDR2 YENEEA. The CDR3 contains 15 residues. CDR3 in DNA: TGTGCCAGCAGCCCCCGGGACAGTAGCACAGATACGCAGTATTTT. The encoded protein is CASSPRDSSTDTQYF.

The rearrangement joins TRBV2 to TRBJ2-7; tentative D call: TRBD1 (6 bases). This CDR3 has 14 amino acids. Germline CDR1 and CDR2: SNHLY and FYNNEI. Deletions cut 4 bases from V and 0 bases from J, with 10 bases between. The chain's CDR3 is CASSGRQASYEQYF. In nucleotides, the CDR3 is TGTGCCAGCAGTGGGCGACAGGCCTCCTACGAGCAGTACTTC.

In DNA form, the CDR3 reads TGTGCCAGCACCTCCGGGACAGCCTCTGGCTACACCTTC. Encoded protein: CASTSGTASGYTF. The gene calls are TRBV27 and TRBJ1-2; TRBD1 matches 7 bases. Germline V lookup: CDR1 MNHEY, CDR2 SMNVEV (reference sequence). CDR3 length equals 13 residues. Trimming at V came to 7 bases and at J to 7 bases, leaving 9 bases not matched to a gene.

The J gene is TRBJ2-1, the V gene TRBV9; 7 nucleotides line up with TRBD2. Germline V CDR1 and CDR2: SGDLS, YYNGEE. The CDR3 is 13 residues long. V was clipped by 4 bases and J by 6 bases; unmatched bases: 4. CDR3 coding DNA: TGTGCCAGCAGCTTGACTAGCACCAATGAGCAGTTCTTC. This codes for CASSLTSTNEQFF.

The chain joins TRBV25-1 to TRBJ1-3; D is possibly TRBD1 (6 bases). The CDR3 length is 15 residues. Trimming cost V 6 bases and J 1 base, with 13 bases left between them. In germline, CDR1 is MGHDK, CDR2 SYGVNS. CDR3 nucleotides: TGTGCCAGCAGGGGAACAGGGTTATCTGGAAACACCATATATTTT. It yields the protein CASRGTGLSGNTIYF.